The present T cell receptor (beta chain) was sequenced within a study of shared clonotypes between healthy human individuals. Notes on the study in general: Memory subsets generally showed smaller estimated richness than naive subsets did.

V dropped 3 bases and J dropped 3; count of bases not matched to a gene: 9. The germline V gene encodes CDR1 SGHNT and CDR2 YYREEE (reference sequence). This CDR3 has 16 residues. Turning to this clone: The antigen remains undetermined.

A CD45RA-negative memory subset and a CD45RA+ naive subset were separated from the CD4+ cells. Profiling relied on immunoSEQ multiplex PCR, and the TCRdb table lists in-frame clones only, not all of them. The repertoire has about 2 million clones, roughly 95% of them found once; the top ten carry about 0.13%. The chain has TRBV5-4 and TRBJ2-1; 7 nucleotides align to TRBD1. This TCR was recovered from a man aged 18 to 29 in good health. Sequencing used naive CD4+ T cells sorted from blood. Subset denoted: CD45RA+ positively selected. CDR3: CASSSRDRDVYNEQFF. The CDR3 region has the DNA TGTGCCAGCAGCTCGCGAGACAGGGACGTCTACAATGAGCAGTTCTTC.